What follows are 27 T cell receptor beta chains derived from one specimen sequenced in a study of early T cells in non-severe SARS-CoV-2 infection. TCRdb analysed the 5' RACE reads with MiXCR anew, one entry per CDR3 protein. The sample carries more than 55,000 distinct CDR3 sequences, approximately 12% recorded once. The sample comprised whole blood. The source of these receptors is an adult who was a healthcare worker with PCR-confirmed SARS-CoV-2 infection or an uninfected control (not recorded which).

The chain combines TRBV3-1 with TRBJ1-6, with TRBD1 identical over 8 bases. This CDR3 contains 17 residues. Unmatched junction bases numbered 5, after V lost 2 bases and J lost 2 bases. Germline assignment: CDR1 LGHDT and CDR2 YNNKEL (reference sequence). The CDR3 coding sequence is TGTGCCAGCAGCCAACGCGACAGGGGAGCCTATAATTCACCCCTCCACTTT. Translating gives CASSQRDRGAYNSPLHF.

This clonotype was found many times. V is TRBV18 and J is TRBJ2-4, with D possibly matching TRBD2 (5 bases). In germline, CDR1 is KGHSH, CDR2 LQKENI. Trimming cost V 5 bases and J 3 bases, with 14 bases left between them. The CDR3 length is 15 residues. CDR3 residues: CASSSAGLDKNIQYF. The CDR3 DNA sequence: TGTGCCAGCTCAAGCGCGGGCCTGGACAAAAACATTCAGTACTTC.

The genes are TRBV3-1 and TRBJ1-3, with D possibly TRBD1 on 5 matching bases. There are 12 residues in the CDR3. V lost 3 bases to trimming and J lost 7 bases, with 7 bases between them. In germline, CDR1 is LGHDT, CDR2 YNNKEL (reference sequence). CDR3 loop: CASSQGGNTIYF. For the CDR3, the DNA is TGTGCCAGCAGCCAGGGGGGGAACACCATATATTTT.

This sequence joins TRBV11-2 and TRBJ1-1; D is unresolved. The germline gives CDR1 SGHAT, CDR2 FQNNGV. Trimming took 7 bases from V and 4 from J, leaving 13 bases between them. The CDR3 loop spans 13 amino acids. The CDR3 DNA reads TGTGCCAGCACTCCCGTGAGGGCCACTGAAGCTTTCTTT. This codes for CASTPVRATEAFF.

As DNA, the CDR3 is TGTGCCAGCAGCGATGTAGGGTACGAGCAGTACTTC. Protein product: CASSDVGYEQYF. V usage is TRBV9 and J usage is TRBJ2-7, with D hard to call. In germline, CDR1 is SGDLS, CDR2 YYNGEE. The length of the CDR3 is 12 residues. V was pared by 3 bases and J by 4 bases, with 8 bases between.

This clonotype has a count of ten or more. CDR3 sequence: CASRPSPHGQETQYF. The DNA of the CDR3 is TGCGCCAGCAGACCCTCCCCCCACGGGCAAGAGACCCAGTACTTC. The chain uses TRBV5-1 and TRBJ2-5; D uncertain. CDR3 size: 15 residues. The germline V gene has CDR1 SGHRS and CDR2 YFSETQ. V was pared by 5 bases and J by 2 bases, with 16 bases between.

This clonotype was detected many times. This chain joins TRBV18 and TRBJ2-1, with D perhaps TRBD2 (6 bases). This CDR3 is 15 amino acids long. V was clipped by 2 bases and J by 1 base, with 9 bases between them. Germline CDR1 KGHSH, CDR2 LQKENI. The chain's CDR3 is CASSPNGGSYNEQFF. The CDR3, as DNA: TGTGCCAGCTCACCAAATGGGGGGTCCTACAATGAGCAGTTCTTC.

This clonotype was counted only a few times. The rearrangement joins TRBV7-6 to TRBJ1-2; D unresolved. Trimming removed 1 base from V and 0 bases from J, with 9 bases in between. CDR3 length: 15 amino acids. Germline values: CDR1 SGHVS, CDR2 FNYEAQ. CDR3: CASSLEEGANYGYTF. The CDR3 DNA is TGTGCCAGCAGCTTAGAGGAGGGAGCTAACTATGGCTACACCTTC.

This clonotype was detected many times. The CDR3 DNA sequence: TGTGCCAGCAGCTTTAACAGGGTCTACGAGCAGTACTTC. This gives the protein CASSFNRVYEQYF. This chain uses TRBV7-2 with TRBJ2-7; D perhaps matches TRBD1 (6 bases). The V gene lost 3 bases and the J gene lost 3 bases, with 9 bases spanning the gap. The CDR3 is 13 amino acids. Germline CDR1 is SGHTA and CDR2 is FQGNSA.

The chain combines TRBV20-1 with TRBJ2-7; 7 positions match TRBD1. The CDR3 sequence is 16 residues long. The V segment lost 4 bases and the J segment 3 bases; nucleotides outside the gene matches: 15. The V gene's germline CDR1 is DFQATT and CDR2 SNEGSKA (reference sequence). In nucleotides, the CDR3 is TGCAGTGCTACAAACCCACAGGGGAAACGGGTCTACGAGCAGTACTTC. Translated, it gives CSATNPQGKRVYEQYF.

This clonotype was counted ten times or more. The V call is TRBV9, the J call TRBJ2-7, with D perhaps assigned TRBD1 or TRBD2 (5 bases each). The V gene's germline CDR1 is SGDLS and CDR2 YYNGEE. The V and J ends lost 3 bases and 2 bases respectively, with 12 bases between them. This CDR3 region has 14 residues. The DNA for the CDR3 is TGTGCCAGCAGCGGGGGGAGAGGCACCTACGAGCAGTACTTC. Protein sequence: CASSGGRGTYEQYF.

The V and J genes are TRBV7-2 and TRBJ2-3; D gene ambiguous. Germline V lookup: CDR1 SGHTA, CDR2 FQGNSA. The CDR3 has 14 amino acids. Trimming removed 7 bases from V and 3 bases from J, with 14 bases in between. The CDR3 region is CASNDPSRTDTQYF. Here the CDR3 DNA reads TGTGCCAGCAACGACCCTTCGAGGACAGATACGCAGTATTTT.

This clonotype appeared many times. The chain uses TRBV5-4 and TRBJ2-7; 7 nucleotides agree with TRBD1. CDR1 SGHNT and CDR2 YYREEE come from the germline V gene (reference sequence). The CDR3 consists of 14 residues. The J segment lost 0 bases and the V segment lost 4 bases, leaving 4 bases of the junction unmatched. The CDR3 reads CASSAWDSSYEQYF. Here the CDR3 DNA reads TGTGCCAGCAGCGCCTGGGACAGCTCCTACGAGCAGTACTTC.

The rearrangement links TRBV11-2 to TRBJ1-6; D unresolved. V was cut by 1 base and J by 2 bases, with 9 bases left in between. Germline values: CDR1 SGHAT, CDR2 FQNNGV. The CDR3 is 16 residues long. The DNA of the CDR3 is TGTGCCAGCAGCTTAGTGGCCAGGACCTATAATTCACCCCTCCACTTT. Protein: CASSLVARTYNSPLHF.

This clonotype was recorded a few times. V usage is TRBV5-1 and J usage is TRBJ1-1, with D unresolved. Looked up from germline, CDR1 is SGHRS and CDR2 is YFSETQ. The CDR3 totals 13 residues. V lost 1 base and J 3 bases, leaving 7 bases between the germline ends. The CDR3 is CASSLRVDTEAFF. The CDR3 DNA follows: TGCGCCAGCAGCTTGAGGGTTGACACTGAAGCTTTCTTT.

This clonotype was found a few times. The CDR3 region is CASSVRPNNEQFF. CDR3 nucleotides: TGTGCCAGCAGTGTTCGACCGAACAATGAGCAGTTCTTC. The chain recombines TRBV2 with TRBJ2-1; D unresolved. Germline lookup yields CDR1 SNHLY and CDR2 FYNNEI. The V gene lost 4 bases and the J gene lost 5 bases, with 9 bases spanning the gap. The CDR3 consists of 13 residues.

This clonotype was counted ten times or more. J is TRBJ2-7 and V is TRBV6-5; 10 bases are a match to TRBD1. The CDR3 length is 14 residues. Trimming took 4 bases from V and 6 from J; bases not matched to a gene: 6. Germline assignment: CDR1 MNHEY and CDR2 SVGAGI. In DNA form, the CDR3 reads TGTGCCAGCAGTTCCCCCGGGACAGGGGTCGAGCAGTACTTC. Its protein is CASSSPGTGVEQYF.

This clonotype appeared a few times. The gene calls are TRBV12-3 or TRBV12-4 and TRBJ2-2; no reliable D call. Trimming took off 4 bases at V and 1 base at J, with 13 bases between the two ends. The CDR3 length is 16 residues. DNA of the CDR3: TGTGCCAGCAGTTCCTTGGAAAGTTTGAACACCGGGGAGCTGTTTTTT. Its translation: CASSSLESLNTGELFF.

In this sample, this clonotype turned up many times. V and J are TRBV21-1 and TRBJ2-7; the D call TRBD1 from the table was never checked on the DNA. TRBV21-1 is labeled a pseudogene. The CDR3 length is 15 residues. The CDR3 coding sequence is TGTGCCAGCGGTCAATGGGACAGGGCCCCCTACGAGCAGTACTTC. Protein: CASGQWDRAPYEQYF.

This chain links TRBV2 with TRBJ1-5; 9 positions agree with TRBD1. The CDR3 loop spans 14 amino acids. In germline, CDR1 is SNHLY, CDR2 FYNNEI. V trimming: 3 bases; J trimming: 4 bases; junction bases outside the gene matches: 1. The CDR3, as DNA: TGTGCCAGCAGTGAGGGACAGGGTAATCAGCCCCAGCATTTT. Translated: CASSEGQGNQPQHF.

For this clonotype: This may be a read error: a much more frequent sequence differs by one nucleotide. This sequence joins TRBV20-1 and TRBJ2-3, with 11 bases identical to TRBD2. In germline, CDR1 is DFQATT, CDR2 SNEGSKA (reference sequence). This CDR3 contains 15 residues. The CDR3 reads CNATLSGGATDTQYF. CDR3 nucleotides: TGCAATGCTACCCTTAGCGGGGGGGCAACGGATACGCAGTATTTT.

In this sample, this clonotype turned up many times. This chain connects TRBV7-9 to TRBJ1-2; tentatively, D is TRBD1 (5 bases). V shed 5 bases and J shed 5 bases, with 15 bases lying between them. There are 14 residues in the CDR3. Germline CDR1 is SEHNR and CDR2 is FQNEAQ (reference sequence). The CDR3, as DNA: TGTGCCAGCAGCGCGACCGGGACGGAGTATGGCTACACCTTC. It specifies CASSATGTEYGYTF.

This clonotype was picked up many times. The chain uses TRBV11-2 and TRBJ2-3, with D possibly TRBD2 on 6 matching bases. Trimming removed 1 base at V and 4 bases at J, with 12 bases between. CDR1 is SGHAT and CDR2 is FQNNGV in the germline V gene. This CDR3 contains 15 residues. Here the CDR3 reads CASSLGSRGADTQYF. The CDR3 coding sequence is TGTGCCAGCAGCTTAGGTAGTCGCGGGGCAGATACGCAGTATTTT.

There are many counts of this clonotype. The DNA of the CDR3 is TGCAGCGTTGAAGAGGGGGCTAAGTACGAGCAGTACTTC. Its protein is CSVEEGAKYEQYF. V usage is TRBV29-1 and J usage is TRBJ2-7; tentative D call: TRBD1 (6 bases). There are 13 residues in the CDR3. Per the germline V gene, CDR1 is SQVTM and CDR2 is ANQGSEA. Trimming removed 0 bases at V and 4 bases at J, with 10 bases between.

This clonotype was recorded a few times. V and J are TRBV12-3 or TRBV12-4 and TRBJ1-1, with TRBD1 as a possible D gene (5 bases). This CDR3 region has 13 residues. Written as DNA, the CDR3 is TGTGTCATCTCCGCGAGGAGGGGCACTGAAGCTTTCTTT. The encoded protein is CVISARRGTEAFF.

This clonotype appeared many times. The gene calls are TRBV5-6 and TRBJ2-5; maybe TRBD2 (6 bases). The germline V gene has CDR1 SGHDT and CDR2 YYEEEE. There are 16 residues in the CDR3. With 4 bases removed from V and 2 bases from J, the gap between germline ends came to 18 bases. The CDR3 region has the DNA TGTGCCAGCAGCACCAGGGTTGGCGGGATTCAAGAGACCCAGTACTTC. Translating gives CASSTRVGGIQETQYF.

In its sample, this clonotype was seen a few times. The chain employs TRBV12-3 or TRBV12-4 and TRBJ2-1; TRBD2 might be the D (5 bases). V was cut by 3 bases and J by 7 bases, with 13 bases left in between. The length of the CDR3 is 14 residues. CDR3 sequence: CASSFPGRTNEQFF. In DNA form, the CDR3 reads TGTGCCAGCAGTTTTCCGGGGAGAACAAATGAGCAGTTCTTC.